This T cell receptor beta chain is drawn from a study of control samples from healthy donors and cancer patients. The germline V gene has CDR1 LNHDA and CDR2 SQIVND (reference sequence). The CDR3 is 16 residues long. V was clipped by 0 bases and J by 0 bases, with 10 bases between them. The repertoire was sequenced with immunoSEQ multiplex PCR; TCRdb's copy has only in-frame clones and lacks some. The data contain approximately 170,000 clones, around 88% of them seen just once; the ten biggest clones take up roughly 5.3%. V usage is TRBV19 and J usage is TRBJ2-3; D possibly matches TRBD1 or TRBD2 (5 bases each). Sample: blood. This TCR was recovered from a woman in her twenties or thirties in good health. The CDR3 loop reads CASSIEGTPSTDTQYF. In nucleotides, the CDR3 is TGTGCCAGTAGTATAGAAGGGACGCCGAGCACAGATACGCAGTATTTT.